The present entry profiles one TCR beta chain with its context. Per germline, CDR1 ENHRY and CDR2 SYGVKD. This CDR3 contains 14 residues. Between the trimmed V and J ends, which lost 4 bases and 2 bases, there was a span of 12 bases. TCRdb redid the calling of the RT-PCR reads with MiXCR, one entry per CDR3 protein. Counted here are approximately 720,000 distinct CDR3 sequences, 12% to 15% occurring once; the ten biggest clones make up about 3.6%. This chain joins TRBV10-3 and TRBJ2-7, with D perhaps TRBD2 (6 bases). The sequence was collected from a female donor in good health, serving as a healthy control. Sequencing was carried out using memory CD4+ T cells from blood. The CDR3 coding sequence is TGTGCCATCAGTGGGGAGGTGGCGGCCTACGAGCAGTACTTC. Amino acid sequence: CAISGEVAAYEQYF.